The clone carrying this T cell receptor beta chain came up a few times. The data were obtained in a study of blood T cell repertoires in COVID-19. Study information: Donors in the United States, Italy and Spain gave samples during acute or convalescent COVID-19. T cells, B-cell-depleted T cells, or PBMCs supplied cDNA or gDNA.

In the original processing: Nucleated cell counts were estimated from reference gene primer amplification. Generated by immunoSEQ multiplex PCR, the TCRdb table keeps only in-frame clones and is missing some. That table supplies the V and J calls and clone size; D and trimming were determined from the DNA. This sample has a few hundred thousand clones, with just over 85% found just once. Participant age was roughly 18 to 95 years, and participants resided in fewer than 30 US areas. Input material: PBMCs or T cells enriched from blood (not recorded which). The sequence derives from a woman aged 40 to 50 with acute COVID-19.

CDR3 DNA: TGTGCCAGCAGCGTGGATAGCGGCCCATACAATGAGCAGTTCTTC. Its protein is CASSVDSGPYNEQFF. The J gene is TRBJ2-1, the V gene TRBV9, with D maybe TRBD2 (6 bases). V was shortened by 2 bases and J by 4 bases, with 13 bases between the two germline ends. Germline assignment: CDR1 SGDLS and CDR2 YYNGEE. The CDR3 spans 15 residues.